This T cell receptor beta chain was recovered during a study of ipilimumab plus nivolumab after autologous stem cell transplantation. About the research overall: Median doses per patient: 5 ipilimumab, under ten nivolumab.

TCRdb's table, derived via immunoSEQ multiplex PCR, lists solely in-frame clones and lacks some. The repertoire consists of around 2,500 clones, with approximately 95% occurring once and the leading ten covering 1.5% to 2%. Checkpoint therapy with ipilimumab 1 mg/kg began 14 to 28 days after transplant. Comments on this clone: Its antigen is as yet unknown.

General study results and limits: The authors say TCR, Treg and microbiome findings warrant further study.

This receptor was taken from a male donor with primary mediastinal lymphoma. The source was PBMCs, collected in a trial of ipilimumab plus nivolumab as post-transplant consolidation.

CDR3 loop: CASSIATGEGVQPQHF. The CDR3 DNA reads as TGTGCCAGTAGTATAGCAACGGGTGAAGGAGTTCAGCCCCAGCATTTT. This chain uses TRBV19 with TRBJ1-5; D is unresolved. V gave up 1 base and J gave up 6 bases, with 16 bases separating them. Germline loops: CDR1 LNHDA, CDR2 SQIVND (reference sequence). This CDR3 spans 16 amino acids.